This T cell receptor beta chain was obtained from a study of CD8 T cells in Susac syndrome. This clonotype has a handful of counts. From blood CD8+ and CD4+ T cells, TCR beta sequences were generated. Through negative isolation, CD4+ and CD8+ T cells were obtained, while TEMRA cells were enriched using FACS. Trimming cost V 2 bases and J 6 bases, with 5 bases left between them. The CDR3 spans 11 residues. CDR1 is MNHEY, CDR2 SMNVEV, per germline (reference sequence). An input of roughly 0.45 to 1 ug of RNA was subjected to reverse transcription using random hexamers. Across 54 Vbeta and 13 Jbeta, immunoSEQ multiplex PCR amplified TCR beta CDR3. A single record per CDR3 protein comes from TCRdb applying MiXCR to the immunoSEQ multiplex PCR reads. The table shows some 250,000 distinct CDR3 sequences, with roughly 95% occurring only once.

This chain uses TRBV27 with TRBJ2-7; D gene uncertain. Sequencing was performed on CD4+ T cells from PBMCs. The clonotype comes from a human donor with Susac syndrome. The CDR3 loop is CASSLLGEQYF. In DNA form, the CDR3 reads TGTGCCAGCAGTTTACTTGGCGAGCAGTACTTC.